The rows below give T cell receptor beta chains drawn from one sample of a study of chemoradiotherapy in HPV16-positive cancers. Only in-frame clones appear in the TCRdb table, and some are missing; sequencing was by immunoSEQ multiplex PCR. The sample includes 13,000 or so clones, roughly 90% of them seen just once. The specimen was blood, collected from a patient who underwent chemoradiotherapy. The source of these receptors is a human donor with HPV-associated anogenital cancer. Each CDR3 is given with its conserved first and last residue.

J gene: TRBJ1-1; V gene: TRBV19; CDR3 protein: CANPSPGLGFRWNTEAFF
J gene: TRBJ2-7; V gene: TRBV6-5; CDR3 protein: CASSNFYEQYF
J gene: TRBJ1-2; V gene: TRBV5-1; CDR3 protein: CASSPRQGGGGYTF
J gene: TRBJ2-5; V gene: TRBV5-1; CDR3 protein: CASSLAQPQETQYF
J gene: TRBJ1-5; V gene: TRBV30; CDR3 protein: CAWSNRGGDQPQHF
J gene: TRBJ2-2; V gene: TRBV5-6; CDR3 protein: CASSPTVLTGELFF
J gene: TRBJ2-7; V gene: TRBV6-5; CDR3 protein: CASSHEGQGAHEQYF
J gene: TRBJ1-1; V gene: TRBV18; CDR3 protein: CASSPDLSNTEAFF
J gene: TRBJ1-1; V gene: TRBV27; CDR3 protein: CASSLIGDRGTEAFF
J gene: TRBJ2-3; V gene: TRBV9; CDR3 protein: CASSVAPGYTDTQYF
J gene: TRBJ2-7; V gene: TRBV7-2; CDR3 protein: CASSFGGSSYEQYF
J gene: TRBJ2-5; V gene: TRBV5-4; CDR3 protein: CASSFRETQYF
J gene: TRBJ1-4; V gene: TRBV5-1; CDR3 protein: CASSGAGSRSEKLFF
J gene: TRBJ1-5; V gene: TRBV11-2; CDR3 protein: CASSLDPVYQPQHF
J gene: TRBJ2-2; V gene: TRBV7-3; CDR3 protein: CASSTSGGGTGELFF
J gene: TRBJ2-3; V gene: TRBV30; CDR3 protein: CAWITGGDTQYF
J gene: TRBJ2-6; V gene: TRBV7-9; CDR3 protein: CASSPVISGANVLTF
J gene: TRBJ1-2; V gene: TRBV5-4; CDR3 protein: CASILQGTGIRYGYTF
J gene: TRBJ2-3; V gene: TRBV15; CDR3 protein: CATSPQSGDTQYF
J gene: TRBJ1-5; V gene: TRBV5-1; CDR3 protein: CASSSTGTGQPQHF
J gene: TRBJ2-5; V gene: TRBV14; CDR3 protein: CASSLFPGQGVGPQETQYF
J gene: TRBJ2-7; V gene: TRBV6-5; CDR3 protein: CASSYYAGGRHEQYF
J gene: TRBJ2-7; V gene: TRBV5-5; CDR3 protein: CASSPGPPLDYEQYF
J gene: TRBJ1-2; V gene: TRBV7-8; CDR3 protein: CASSPVTRDPHF
J gene: TRBJ1-1; V gene: TRBV10-3; CDR3 protein: CAISTDRVTEAFF
J gene: TRBJ2-1; V gene: TRBV5-1; CDR3 protein: CASSSPGLAGKEQFF
J gene: TRBJ2-6; V gene: TRBV7-3; CDR3 protein: CASSLEGSGANVLTF
J gene: TRBJ1-4; V gene: TRBV7-6; CDR3 protein: CASSFSPGQGEKLFF
J gene: TRBJ2-2; V gene: TRBV6-6; CDR3 protein: CASTSMRELFF
J gene: TRBJ1-6; V gene: TRBV19; CDR3 protein: CATGTVDSPLHF
J gene: TRBJ2-3; V gene: TRBV30; CDR3 protein: CAWSYGGRSDTQYF
J gene: TRBJ2-1; V gene: TRBV19; CDR3 protein: CASSIVRLAGGKSYNEQFF
J gene: TRBJ1-5; V gene: TRBV4-1; CDR3 protein: CASSQAGTGNQPQHF
J gene: TRBJ2-3; V gene: TRBV5-1; CDR3 protein: CASSLEGLTTDTQYF
J gene: TRBJ2-3; V gene: TRBV7-8; CDR3 protein: CASSLVGGLGSDTQYF
J gene: TRBJ1-1; V gene: TRBV9; CDR3 protein: CASSTTGNTEAFF
J gene: TRBJ2-1; V gene: TRBV5-4; CDR3 protein: CASSFGGKNNEQFF
J gene: TRBJ2-1; V gene: TRBV6-1; CDR3 protein: CASSGPEPGLNSYNEQFF
J gene: TRBJ1-3; V gene: TRBV30; CDR3 protein: CAWRTGGTGNTIYF
J gene: TRBJ1-6; V gene: TRBV19; CDR3 protein: CASSIEQPAYNSPLHF
J gene: TRBJ1-5; V gene: TRBV30; CDR3 protein: CAWSVRGTGIKPQHF
J gene: TRBJ1-5; V gene: TRBV27; CDR3 protein: CASSLSGGLRNQPQHF
J gene: TRBJ1-1; V gene: TRBV5-1; CDR3 protein: CASSYQWGGNTEAFF
J gene: TRBJ2-1; V gene: TRBV2; CDR3 protein: CASSVDWSSYNEQFF
J gene: TRBJ2-7; V gene: TRBV6-5; CDR3 protein: CASSTLRGQGYEQYF
J gene: TRBJ2-7; V gene: TRBV27; CDR3 protein: CATPGDEQYF
J gene: TRBJ1-2; V gene: TRBV6-5; CDR3 protein: CASRTGGAGYTF
J gene: TRBJ2-1; V gene: TRBV6-4; CDR3 protein: CASSAGPNNEQFF
J gene: TRBJ2-1; V gene: TRBV7-2; CDR3 protein: CASSLDRGLVNEQFF
J gene: TRBJ1-5; V gene: TRBV7-9; CDR3 protein: CASSFGGNGQPQHF
J gene: TRBJ2-7; V gene: TRBV7-9; CDR3 protein: CASSLYWTDEQYF